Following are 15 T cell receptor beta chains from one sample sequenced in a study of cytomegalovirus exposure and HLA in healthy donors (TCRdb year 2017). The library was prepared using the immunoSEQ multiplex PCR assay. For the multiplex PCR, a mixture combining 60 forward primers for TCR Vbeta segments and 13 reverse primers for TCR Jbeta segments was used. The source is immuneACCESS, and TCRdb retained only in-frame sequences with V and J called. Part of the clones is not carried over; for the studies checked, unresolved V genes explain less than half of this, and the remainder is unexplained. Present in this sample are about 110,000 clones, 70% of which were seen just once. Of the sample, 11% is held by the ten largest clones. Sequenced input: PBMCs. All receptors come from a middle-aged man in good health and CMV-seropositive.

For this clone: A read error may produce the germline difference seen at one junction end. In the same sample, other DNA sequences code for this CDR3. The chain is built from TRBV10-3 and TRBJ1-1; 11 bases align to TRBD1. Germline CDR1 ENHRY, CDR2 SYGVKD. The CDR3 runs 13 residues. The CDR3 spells CAISRDRGTEAFF. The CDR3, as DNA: TGTGCCATCAGTAGGGACAGGGGGACTGAAGCTTTCTTC.

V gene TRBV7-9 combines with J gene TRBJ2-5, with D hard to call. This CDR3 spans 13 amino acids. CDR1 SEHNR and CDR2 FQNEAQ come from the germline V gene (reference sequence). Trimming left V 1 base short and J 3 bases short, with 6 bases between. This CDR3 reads CASSLGAEETQYF. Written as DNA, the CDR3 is TGTGCCAGCAGCTTAGGGGCAGAAGAGACCCAGTACTTC.

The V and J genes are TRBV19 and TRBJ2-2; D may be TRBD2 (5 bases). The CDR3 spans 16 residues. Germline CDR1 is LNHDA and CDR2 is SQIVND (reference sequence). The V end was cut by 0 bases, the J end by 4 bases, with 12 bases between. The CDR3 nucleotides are TGTGCCAGTAGTATAGAATTAGCGAGAGGCACCGGGGAGCTGTTTTTT. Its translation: CASSIELARGTGELFF. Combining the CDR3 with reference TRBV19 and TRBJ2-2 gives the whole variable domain DGGITQSPKYLFRKEGQNVTLSCEQNLNHDAMYWYRQDPGQGLRLIYYSQIVNDFQKGDIAEGYSVSREKKESFPLTVTSAQKNPTAFYLCASSIELARGTGELFFGEGSRLTVL.

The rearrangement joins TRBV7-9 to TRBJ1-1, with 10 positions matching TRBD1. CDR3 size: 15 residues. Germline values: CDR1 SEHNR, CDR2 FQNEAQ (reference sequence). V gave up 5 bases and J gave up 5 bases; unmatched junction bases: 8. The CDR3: CASSVSTGGETEAFF. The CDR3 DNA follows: TGTGCCAGCAGCGTATCGACAGGGGGCGAAACTGAAGCTTTCTTT.

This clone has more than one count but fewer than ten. The CDR3 protein is CASSRSGYSYEQYF. The CDR3 nucleotides read TGCGCCAGCAGCCGAAGCGGGTACTCCTACGAGCAGTACTTC. The chain joins TRBV4-3 to TRBJ2-7; a weak D match, TRBD2 (6 bases). The CDR3 has 14 amino acids. V was pared by 4 bases and J by 0 bases, with 10 bases between. Germline V gene lookup returns CDR1 LGHNA and CDR2 YSLEER.

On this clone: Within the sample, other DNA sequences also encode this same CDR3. CDR3 coding DNA: TGTGCCAGCAGCCAGACAGGGGGCGATGGCTACACCTTC. Protein sequence: CASSQTGGDGYTF. The chain employs TRBV28 and TRBJ1-2, with 10 bases matching TRBD1. The CDR3 contains 13 residues. The germline CDR1 and CDR2 sequences are MDHEN and SYDVKM. V was clipped by 6 bases and J by 6 bases; unmatched bases: 4.

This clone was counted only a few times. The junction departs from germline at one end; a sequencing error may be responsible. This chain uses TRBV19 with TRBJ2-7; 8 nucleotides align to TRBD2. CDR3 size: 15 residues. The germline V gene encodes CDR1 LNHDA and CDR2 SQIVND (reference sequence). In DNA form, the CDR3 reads TGTGCCAGTAGTACCCCGGGACTAGTGAGGTACGAGCAGCACTTC. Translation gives CASSTPGLVRYEQHF.

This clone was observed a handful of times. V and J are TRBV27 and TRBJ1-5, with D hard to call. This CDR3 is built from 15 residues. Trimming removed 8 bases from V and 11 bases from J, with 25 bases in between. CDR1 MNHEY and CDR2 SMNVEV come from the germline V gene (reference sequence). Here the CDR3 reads CASSPNDRREEAQHF. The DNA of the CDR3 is TGTGCCAGCTCACCCAATGATCGTCGCGAGGAAGCCCAGCATTTT.

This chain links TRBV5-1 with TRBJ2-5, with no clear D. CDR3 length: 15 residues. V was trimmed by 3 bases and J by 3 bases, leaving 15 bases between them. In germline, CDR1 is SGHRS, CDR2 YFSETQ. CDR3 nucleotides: TGCGCCAGCAGCTCCGAGAGCTACCGAAAAGAGACCCAGTACTTC. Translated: CASSSESYRKETQYF.

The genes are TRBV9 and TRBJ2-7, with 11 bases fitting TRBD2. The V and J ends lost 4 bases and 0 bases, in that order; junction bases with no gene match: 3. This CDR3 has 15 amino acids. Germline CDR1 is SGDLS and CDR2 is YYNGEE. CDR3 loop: CASSLGTSGSYEQYF. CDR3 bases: TGTGCCAGCAGCTTGGGGACTAGCGGCTCCTACGAGCAGTACTTC.

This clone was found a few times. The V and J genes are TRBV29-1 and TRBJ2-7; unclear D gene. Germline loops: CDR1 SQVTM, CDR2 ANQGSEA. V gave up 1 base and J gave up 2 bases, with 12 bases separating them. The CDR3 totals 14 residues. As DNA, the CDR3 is TGCAGCGTTGAAGGTCCAGGAACCGCCTACGAGCAGTACTTC. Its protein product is CSVEGPGTAYEQYF.

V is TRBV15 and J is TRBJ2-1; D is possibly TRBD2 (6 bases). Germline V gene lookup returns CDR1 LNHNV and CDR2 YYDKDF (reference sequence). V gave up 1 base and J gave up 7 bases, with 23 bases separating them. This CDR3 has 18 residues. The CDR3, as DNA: TGTGCCACCAGCAGAGGAGCAATTTTGGGGGAAGGAGGGAATGAGCAGTTCTTC. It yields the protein CATSRGAILGEGGNEQFF.

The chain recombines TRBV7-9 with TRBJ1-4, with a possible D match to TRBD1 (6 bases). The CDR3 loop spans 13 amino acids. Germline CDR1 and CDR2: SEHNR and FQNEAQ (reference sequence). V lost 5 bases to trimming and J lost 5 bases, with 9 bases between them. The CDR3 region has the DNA TGTGCCAGCAGCCGGGGACAAAATGAAAAACTGTTTTTT. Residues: CASSRGQNEKLFF.

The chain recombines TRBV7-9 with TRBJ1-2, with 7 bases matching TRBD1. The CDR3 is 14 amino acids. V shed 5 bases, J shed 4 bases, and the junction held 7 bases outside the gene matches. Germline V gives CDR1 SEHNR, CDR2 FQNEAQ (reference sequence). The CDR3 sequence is CASSVTGSGYGYTF. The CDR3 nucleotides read TGTGCCAGCAGCGTGACAGGGTCGGGCTATGGCTACACCTTC.

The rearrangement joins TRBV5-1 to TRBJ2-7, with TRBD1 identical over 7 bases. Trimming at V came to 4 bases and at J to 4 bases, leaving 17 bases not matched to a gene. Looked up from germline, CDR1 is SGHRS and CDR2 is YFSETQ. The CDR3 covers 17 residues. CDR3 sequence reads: CASSLLLPGQLTYEQYV. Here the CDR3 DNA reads TGCGCCAGCAGCCTTCTTTTACCGGGACAGCTGACATACGAGCAGTACGTC.